The subject of this entry is one T cell receptor (beta chain). The sample belongs to a study of blood T cell repertoires in COVID-19. This CDR3 region has 14 residues. Germline values: CDR1 SGHRS, CDR2 YFSETQ. Trimming cost V 7 bases and J 2 bases; bases outside gene matches: 9. Some clones are missing from TCRdb's copy, which holds only in-frame ones; the method was immunoSEQ multiplex PCR. The sample has 150,000 to 200,000 clones; around 80% are singletons. The receptor was derived from a man between 50 and 59 years old who had recovered from COVID-19. The material sequenced was PBMCs or T cells enriched from blood (not recorded which). The chain links TRBV5-1 to TRBJ2-7; 7 bases align to TRBD2. The CDR3 coding sequence is TGCGCCAGCGGTTTCGGGGGGTTTACCTACGAGCAGTACTTC. Protein product: CASGFGGFTYEQYF.